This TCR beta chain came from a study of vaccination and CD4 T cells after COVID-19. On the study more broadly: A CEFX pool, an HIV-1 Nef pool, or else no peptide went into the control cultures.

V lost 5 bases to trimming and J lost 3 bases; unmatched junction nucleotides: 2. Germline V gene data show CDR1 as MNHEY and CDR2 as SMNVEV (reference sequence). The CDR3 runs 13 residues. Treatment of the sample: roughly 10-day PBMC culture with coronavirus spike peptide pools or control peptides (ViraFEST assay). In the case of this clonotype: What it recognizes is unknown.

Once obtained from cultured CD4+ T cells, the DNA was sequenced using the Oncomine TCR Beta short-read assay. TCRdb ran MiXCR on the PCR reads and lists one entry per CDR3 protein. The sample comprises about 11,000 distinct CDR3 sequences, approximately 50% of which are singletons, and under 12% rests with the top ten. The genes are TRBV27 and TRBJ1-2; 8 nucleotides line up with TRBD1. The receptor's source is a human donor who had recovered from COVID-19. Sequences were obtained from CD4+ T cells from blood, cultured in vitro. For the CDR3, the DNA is TGTGCCAGCAGTGGACAGGGAGACTATGGCTACACCTTC. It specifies CASSGQGDYGYTF.